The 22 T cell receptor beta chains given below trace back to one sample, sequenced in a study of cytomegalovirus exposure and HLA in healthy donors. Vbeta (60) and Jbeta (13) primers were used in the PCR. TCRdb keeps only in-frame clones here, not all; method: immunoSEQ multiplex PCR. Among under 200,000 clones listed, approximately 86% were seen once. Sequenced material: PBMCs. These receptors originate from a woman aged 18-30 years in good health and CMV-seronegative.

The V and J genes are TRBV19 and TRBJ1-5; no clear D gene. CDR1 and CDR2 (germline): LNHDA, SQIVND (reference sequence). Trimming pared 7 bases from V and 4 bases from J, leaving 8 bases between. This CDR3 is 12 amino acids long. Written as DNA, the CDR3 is TGTGCCAGTACCGCGATGAATCAGCCCCAGCATTTT. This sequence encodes CASTAMNQPQHF.

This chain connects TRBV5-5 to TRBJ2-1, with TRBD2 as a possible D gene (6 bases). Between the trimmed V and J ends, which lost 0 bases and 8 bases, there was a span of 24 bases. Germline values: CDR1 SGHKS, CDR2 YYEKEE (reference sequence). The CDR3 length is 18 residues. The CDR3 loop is CASSLVSRLDYSRDEQFF. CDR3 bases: TGTGCCAGCAGCTTGGTATCAAGACTAGACTACTCCAGGGATGAGCAGTTCTTC.

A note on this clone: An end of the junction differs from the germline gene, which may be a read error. DNA for the CDR3: TGTGCCAGCAGGTTAGCGGGAGGTACCTACGAGCAGTACTTC. The encoded protein is CASRLAGGTYEQYF. This rearrangement joins TRBV11-2 to TRBJ2-7, with 10 bases matching TRBD2. CDR1 and CDR2 (germline): SGHAT, FQNNGV. This CDR3 is built from 14 residues.

CDR3 in amino acids: CASSPRTVAYEQYF. The CDR3, as DNA: TGTGCCAGCAGTCCGCGGACAGTGGCCTACGAGCAGTACTTC. This chain joins TRBV28 and TRBJ2-7, with D possibly being TRBD1 (6 bases). This CDR3 comprises 14 residues. From germline, CDR1 is MDHEN and CDR2 SYDVKM. The germline V and J ends were trimmed by 5 bases and 2 bases, with 13 bases remaining between them. The full variable domain, rest sourced from reference TRBV28 and TRBJ2-7, is DVKVTQSSRYLVKRTGEKVFLECVQDMDHENMFWYRQDPGLGLRLIYFSYDVKMKEKGDIPEGYSVSREKKERFSLILESASTNQTSMYLCASSPRTVAYEQYFGPGTRLTVT.

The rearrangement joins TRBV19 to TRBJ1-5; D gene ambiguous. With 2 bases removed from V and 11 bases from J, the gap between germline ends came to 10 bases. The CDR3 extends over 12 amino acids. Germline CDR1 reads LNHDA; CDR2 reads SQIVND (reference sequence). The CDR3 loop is CASSIPRRAQHF. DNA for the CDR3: TGTGCCAGTAGTATACCGCGGCGGGCCCAGCATTTT.

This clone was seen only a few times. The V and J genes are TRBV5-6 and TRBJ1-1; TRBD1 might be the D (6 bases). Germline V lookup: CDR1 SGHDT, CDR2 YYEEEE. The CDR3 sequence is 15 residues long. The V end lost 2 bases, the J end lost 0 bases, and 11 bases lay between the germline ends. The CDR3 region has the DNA TGTGCCAGCAGCTTCCAGGGGAACATGAACACTGAAGCTTTCTTT. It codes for CASSFQGNMNTEAFF.

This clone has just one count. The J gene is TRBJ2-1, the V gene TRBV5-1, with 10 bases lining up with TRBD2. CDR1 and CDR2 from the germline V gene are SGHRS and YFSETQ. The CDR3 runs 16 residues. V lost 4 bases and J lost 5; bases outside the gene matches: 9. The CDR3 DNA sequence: TGCGCCAGCAGCCCCGGGCTAGCGGGGGAAAACAATGAGCAGTTCTTC. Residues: CASSPGLAGENNEQFF.

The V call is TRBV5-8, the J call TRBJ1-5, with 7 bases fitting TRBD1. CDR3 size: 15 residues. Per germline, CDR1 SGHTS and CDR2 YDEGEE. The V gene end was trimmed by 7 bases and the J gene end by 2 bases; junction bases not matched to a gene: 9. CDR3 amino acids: CASGDRAGGNQPQHF. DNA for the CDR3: TGTGCCAGCGGAGACAGGGCCGGCGGCAATCAGCCCCAGCATTTT.

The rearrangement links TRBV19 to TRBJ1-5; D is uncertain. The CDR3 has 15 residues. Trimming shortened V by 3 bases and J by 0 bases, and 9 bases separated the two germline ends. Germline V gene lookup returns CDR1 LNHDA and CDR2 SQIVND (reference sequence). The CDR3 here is CASSIVEYSNQPQHF. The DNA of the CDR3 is TGTGCCAGTAGTATCGTGGAGTATAGCAATCAGCCCCAGCATTTT.

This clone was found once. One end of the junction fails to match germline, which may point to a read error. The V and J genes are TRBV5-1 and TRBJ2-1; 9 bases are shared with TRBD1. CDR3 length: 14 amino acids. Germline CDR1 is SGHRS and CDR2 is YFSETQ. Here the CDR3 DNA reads TGCGCCAGCAACTTGGGACAGGGAGGAAATGAGCAGTTCTTC. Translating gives CASNLGQGGNEQFF.

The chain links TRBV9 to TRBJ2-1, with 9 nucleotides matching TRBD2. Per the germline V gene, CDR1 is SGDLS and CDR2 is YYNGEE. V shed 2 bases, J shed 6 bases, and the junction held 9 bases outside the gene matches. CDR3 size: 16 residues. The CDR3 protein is CASSVASGTISNEQFF. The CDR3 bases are TGTGCCAGCAGCGTGGCTAGCGGGACGATAAGCAATGAGCAGTTCTTC.

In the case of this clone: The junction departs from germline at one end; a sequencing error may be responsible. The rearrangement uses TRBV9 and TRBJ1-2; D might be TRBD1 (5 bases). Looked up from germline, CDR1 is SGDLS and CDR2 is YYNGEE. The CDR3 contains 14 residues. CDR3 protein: CASTVGAVNYGYTF. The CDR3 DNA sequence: TGTGCCAGCACCGTAGGGGCAGTCAACTATGGCTACACCTTC.

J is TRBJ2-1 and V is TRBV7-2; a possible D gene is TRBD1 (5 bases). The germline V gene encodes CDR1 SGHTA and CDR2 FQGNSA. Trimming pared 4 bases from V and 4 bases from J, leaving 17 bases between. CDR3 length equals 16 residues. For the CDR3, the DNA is TGTGCCAGCAGCTCAGGGTCCCAGGCGGTTTACAATGAGCAGTTCTTC. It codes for CASSSGSQAVYNEQFF.

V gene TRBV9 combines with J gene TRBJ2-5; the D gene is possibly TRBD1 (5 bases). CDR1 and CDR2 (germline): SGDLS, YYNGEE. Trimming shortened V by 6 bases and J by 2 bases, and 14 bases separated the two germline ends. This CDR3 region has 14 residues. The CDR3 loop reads CASTPITGQETQYF. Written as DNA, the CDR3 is TGTGCCAGCACCCCGATTACAGGTCAAGAGACCCAGTACTTC.

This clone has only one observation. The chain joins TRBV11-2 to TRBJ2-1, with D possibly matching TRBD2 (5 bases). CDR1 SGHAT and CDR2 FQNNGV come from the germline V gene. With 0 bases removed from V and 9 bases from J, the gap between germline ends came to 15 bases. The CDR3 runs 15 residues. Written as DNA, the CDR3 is TGTGCCAGCAGCTTAGATACCCCAGTCGAGGGTGAGCAGTTCTTC. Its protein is CASSLDTPVEGEQFF. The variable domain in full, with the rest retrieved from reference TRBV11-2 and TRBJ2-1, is EAGVAQSPRYKIIEKRQSVAFWCNPISGHATLYWYQQILGQGPKLLIQFQNNGVVDDSQLPKDRFSAERLKGVDSTLKIQPAKLEDSAVYLCASSLDTPVEGEQFFGPGTRLTVL.

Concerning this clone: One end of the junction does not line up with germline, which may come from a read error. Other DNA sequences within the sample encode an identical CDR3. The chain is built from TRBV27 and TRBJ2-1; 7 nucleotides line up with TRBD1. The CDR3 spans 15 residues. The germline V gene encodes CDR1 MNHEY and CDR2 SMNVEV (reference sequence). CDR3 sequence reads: CASSLSTGCYNEQFF. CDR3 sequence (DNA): TGCGCCAGCAGTTTGTCGACAGGGTGCTACAATGAGCAGTTCTTC.

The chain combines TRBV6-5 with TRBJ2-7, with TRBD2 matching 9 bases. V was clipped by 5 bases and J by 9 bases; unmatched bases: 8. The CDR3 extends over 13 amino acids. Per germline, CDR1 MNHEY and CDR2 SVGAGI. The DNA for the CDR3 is TGTGCCAGCAGTCCTAGCGGGGCCTCCTGGCAGTACTTC. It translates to CASSPSGASWQYF.

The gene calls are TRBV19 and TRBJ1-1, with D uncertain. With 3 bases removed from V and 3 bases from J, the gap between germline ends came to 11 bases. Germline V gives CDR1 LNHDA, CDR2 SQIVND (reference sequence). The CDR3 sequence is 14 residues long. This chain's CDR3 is CASSITHDYTEAFF. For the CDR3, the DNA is TGTGCCAGTAGTATTACTCACGATTACACTGAAGCTTTCTTT.

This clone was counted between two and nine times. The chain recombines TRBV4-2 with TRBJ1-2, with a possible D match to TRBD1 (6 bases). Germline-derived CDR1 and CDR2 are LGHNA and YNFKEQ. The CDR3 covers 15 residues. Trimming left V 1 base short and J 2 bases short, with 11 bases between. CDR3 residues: CASSQATGTNYGYTF. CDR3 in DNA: TGTGCCAGCAGCCAAGCCACAGGGACAAACTATGGCTACACCTTC.

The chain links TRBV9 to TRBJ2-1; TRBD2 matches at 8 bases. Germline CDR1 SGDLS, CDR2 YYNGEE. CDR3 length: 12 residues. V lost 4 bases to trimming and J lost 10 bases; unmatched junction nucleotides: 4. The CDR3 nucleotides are TGTGCCAGCAGCCAGACTAGCGCCGAGCAGTTCTTC. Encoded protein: CASSQTSAEQFF.

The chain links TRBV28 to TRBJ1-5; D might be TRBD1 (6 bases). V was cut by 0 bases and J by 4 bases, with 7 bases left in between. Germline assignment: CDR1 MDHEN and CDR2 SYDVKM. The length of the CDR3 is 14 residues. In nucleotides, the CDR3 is TGTGCCAGCAGTTTATGGGGGGCTAATCAGCCCCAGCATTTT. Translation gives CASSLWGANQPQHF.

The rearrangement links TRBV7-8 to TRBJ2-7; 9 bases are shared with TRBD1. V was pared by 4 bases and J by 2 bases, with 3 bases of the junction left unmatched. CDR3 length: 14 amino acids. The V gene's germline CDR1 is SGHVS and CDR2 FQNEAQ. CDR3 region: CASSSGTGTYEQYF. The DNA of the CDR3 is TGTGCCAGCAGCTCAGGGACAGGGACCTACGAGCAGTACTTC.